These 28 T cell receptor beta chains were all obtained from the same sample, sequenced in a study of graft-versus-host responses after intestinal transplantation. Antigen specificity for these receptors is unknown. Only in-frame clones appear in the TCRdb table, and some are missing; sequencing was by immunoSEQ multiplex PCR. Of about 51,000 clones listed, roughly nine tenths were seen once; the top ten hold 0.62%. Sequenced here: unstimulated CD4+ T cells sorted from spleen or lymph node cells, sampled before transplant. These receptors were obtained from a human donor who was the organ donor for an intestinal transplant.

The chain uses TRBV5-6 and TRBJ2-4, with TRBD1 matching over 10 bases. This CDR3 comprises 18 residues. The ends lost 0 bases at V and 0 bases at J; junction bases unmatched: 6. From germline, CDR1 is SGHDT and CDR2 YYEEEE. CDR3 protein: CASSLALRQGAAKNIQYF. DNA for the CDR3: TGTGCCAGCAGCTTGGCCCTGAGACAGGGGGCAGCCAAAAACATTCAGTACTTC. The full variable domain, in which reference TRBV5-6 and TRBJ2-4 provide the parts outside the CDR3, is DAGVTQSPTHLIKTRGQQVTLRCSPKSGHDTVSWYQQALGQGPQFIFQYYEEEERQRGNFPDRFSGHQFPNYSSELNVNALLLGDSALYLCASSLALRQGAAKNIQYFGAGTRLSVL.

V is TRBV7-2 and J is TRBJ2-2; TRBD2 is a possible D gene (5 bases). The CDR3 runs to 13 residues. CDR1 is SGHTA and CDR2 is FQGNSA in the germline V gene. Trimming took 0 bases from V and 8 from J, leaving 7 bases between them. CDR3 sequence: CASSLAGEGELFF. The CDR3 region has the DNA TGTGCCAGCAGCTTAGCGGGAGAGGGGGAGCTGTTTTTT.

V and J are TRBV14 and TRBJ1-4; no clear D. Deletions cut 5 bases from V and 8 bases from J, with 15 bases between. The CDR3 is 14 amino acids. From germline, CDR1 is SGHDN and CDR2 FVKESK. The CDR3 bases are TGTGCCAGCAGCGGGCCCCACGGCACGGAAAAACTGTTTTTT. This translates into CASSGPHGTEKLFF.

The table lists this clone with a count of one. The CDR3 bases are TGTGCCAGCAGCCGGGAGAGGGACACTGAAGCTTTCTTT. Amino acids: CASSRERDTEAFF. V usage is TRBV9 and J usage is TRBJ1-1; D not certain. Looked up from germline, CDR1 is SGDLS and CDR2 is YYNGEE. The CDR3 spans 13 residues. V was shortened by 4 bases and J by 3 bases, with 10 bases between the two germline ends. The variable domain in full, with the rest retrieved from reference TRBV9 and TRBJ1-1, is DSGVTQTPKHLITATGQRVTLRCSPRSGDLSVYWYQQSLDQGLQFLIQYYNGEERAKGNILERFSAQQFPDLHSELNLSSLELGDSALYFCASSRERDTEAFFGQGTRLTVV.

The V and J genes are TRBV9 and TRBJ2-1, with D hard to call. V dropped 0 bases and J dropped 5 bases, with 6 bases sitting between them. Germline V gives CDR1 SGDLS, CDR2 YYNGEE. The CDR3 contains 13 residues. CDR3 amino acids: CASSVGPNNEQFF. The CDR3 nucleotides read TGTGCCAGCAGCGTAGGGCCAAACAATGAGCAGTTCTTC.

The V call is TRBV14, the J call TRBJ2-5, with D uncertain. Germline assignment: CDR1 SGHDN and CDR2 FVKESK. CDR3 length: 14 amino acids. The ends were cut back, 3 bases at V and 4 bases at J, with 12 bases in the middle. As DNA, the CDR3 is TGTGCCAGCAGCCACAGGCAAATGGGAGAGACCCAGTACTTC. This gives the protein CASSHRQMGETQYF. The full variable domain, in which reference TRBV14 and TRBJ2-5 provide the parts outside the CDR3, is EAGVTQFPSHSVIEKGQTVTLRCDPISGHDNLYWYRRVMGKEIKFLLHFVKESKQDESGMPNNRFLAERTGGTYSTLKVQPAELEDSGVYFCASSHRQMGETQYFGPGTRLLVL.

This clone was seen just once. CDR3 loop: CASSRGSWDNSPLHF. CDR3 coding DNA: TGTGCCAGCAGCAGAGGGTCTTGGGATAATTCACCCCTCCACTTT. The chain couples TRBV2 to TRBJ1-6; D remains ambiguous. The germline V and J ends were trimmed by 6 bases and 5 bases, with 14 bases remaining between them. The length of the CDR3 is 15 residues. From germline, CDR1 is SNHLY and CDR2 FYNNEI.

This clone appeared a single time. The chain employs TRBV7-3 and TRBJ1-1; D unclear. This CDR3 has 13 residues. V lost 5 bases and J 1 base, leaving 8 bases between the germline ends. Germline V CDR1 and CDR2: SGHTA, FQGTGA. The CDR3 is CASSLYKNTEAFF. CDR3 DNA sequence: TGTGCCAGCAGCCTGTACAAGAACACTGAAGCTTTCTTT. The full variable domain, its missing parts supplied by reference TRBV7-3 and TRBJ1-1, is GAGVSQTPSNKVTEKGKYVELRCDPISGHTALYWYRQSLGQGPEFLIYFQGTGAADDSGLPNDRFFAVRPEGSVSTLKIQRTERGDSAVYLCASSLYKNTEAFFGQGTRLTVV.

The gene calls are TRBV5-1 and TRBJ2-7; 7 bases fit TRBD1. After removal of 3 bases from V and 3 bases from J, the junction contained 15 bases not matched to a gene. Germline lookup yields CDR1 SGHRS and CDR2 YFSETQ. The CDR3 spans 17 residues. The chain's CDR3 is CASSSLNPGTEFYEQYF. The CDR3 DNA follows: TGCGCCAGCAGCTCCCTAAATCCCGGGACAGAGTTCTACGAGCAGTACTTC.

J is TRBJ2-3 and V is TRBV6-1, with D perhaps TRBD1 (6 bases). There are 15 residues in the CDR3. Germline V gene lookup returns CDR1 MNHNS and CDR2 SASEGT. The germline V and J ends were trimmed by 8 bases and 3 bases, with 18 bases remaining between them. The CDR3 DNA reads TGTGCCAGCTCTAAGCCGGACAGATTAACAGATACGCAGTATTTT. Amino acids: CASSKPDRLTDTQYF.

The chain links TRBV5-1 to TRBJ2-7, with 7 bases lining up with TRBD1. The CDR3 totals 15 residues. CDR1 is SGHRS and CDR2 is YFSETQ in the germline V gene. Unmatched junction bases numbered 10, after V lost 4 bases and J lost 3 bases. The CDR3: CASSEGGQLVYEQYF. CDR3 sequence (DNA): TGCGCCAGCAGCGAAGGGGGACAGTTGGTCTACGAGCAGTACTTC.

This clone has at least ten counts. The chain recombines TRBV7-2 with TRBJ1-1, with a tentative D call TRBD1 (5 bases). This CDR3 region has 14 residues. The V end was cut by 4 bases, the J end by 5 bases, with 14 bases between. Germline V gene data show CDR1 as SGHTA and CDR2 as FQGNSA. CDR3 sequence reads: CASSYNHGGTEAFF. DNA of the CDR3: TGTGCCAGCAGCTATAACCACGGGGGAACTGAAGCTTTCTTT.

The V call is TRBV6-6, the J call TRBJ2-7, with 7 bases matching TRBD1. From germline, CDR1 is MNHNY and CDR2 SVGAGI (reference sequence). The CDR3 loop spans 15 amino acids. J lost 4 bases, V lost 5 bases, and 11 bases had no gene match. CDR3 region: CASSAPTGKEYEQYF. For the CDR3, the DNA is TGTGCCAGCAGTGCCCCGACAGGGAAAGAATACGAGCAGTACTTC.

The rearrangement joins TRBV13 to TRBJ2-2; 9 bases align to TRBD1. This CDR3 spans 14 amino acids. J gave up 7 bases and V 5 bases, and 5 bases lay outside the gene matches. Germline V gene lookup returns CDR1 PRHDT and CDR2 FYEKMQ (reference sequence). CDR3: CASSRDREIGELFF. The CDR3 bases are TGTGCCAGCAGCCGGGACAGGGAAATCGGGGAGCTGTTTTTT.

This chain uses TRBV19 with TRBJ1-5; tentatively, D is TRBD1 (6 bases). V lost 5 bases to trimming and J lost 7 bases, with 15 bases between them. This CDR3 comprises 14 residues. The germline V gene encodes CDR1 LNHDA and CDR2 SQIVND (reference sequence). CDR3 sequence (DNA): TGTGCCAGTAGTCCTGACAGGTCGGGCCAGCCCCAGCATTTT. It yields the protein CASSPDRSGQPQHF.

This chain links TRBV6-5 with TRBJ1-1; 8 bases align to TRBD1. Germline-derived CDR1 and CDR2 are MNHEY and SVGAGI. V was clipped by 5 bases and J by 13 bases; unmatched bases: 12. This CDR3 region has 13 residues. For the CDR3, the DNA is TGTGCCAGCAGTCCGCAGGACAGGGAGATAGTTTTCTTT. As protein: CASSPQDREIVFF.

The CDR3 sequence: CASRSDRVEGQPQHF. The CDR3, as DNA: TGTGCCAGCAGAAGCGACAGGGTAGAAGGTCAGCCCCAGCATTTT. The chain has TRBV27 and TRBJ1-5; 7 nucleotides line up with TRBD1. This CDR3 is 15 amino acids long. Germline CDR1 reads MNHEY; CDR2 reads SMNVEV (reference sequence). Trimming at V came to 6 bases and at J to 6 bases, leaving 11 bases not matched to a gene.

CDR3 loop: CARETRGRQRDYGYTF. In nucleotides, the CDR3 is TGTGCCAGAGAAACTAGGGGGCGTCAAAGGGACTATGGCTACACCTTC. The chain combines TRBV27 with TRBJ1-2; 7 bases match TRBD1. This CDR3 comprises 16 residues. After removal of 9 bases from V and 3 bases from J, the junction contained 16 bases not matched to a gene. Germline-derived CDR1 and CDR2 are MNHEY and SMNVEV (reference sequence).

The chain employs TRBV28 and TRBJ2-7, with 8 positions matching TRBD1. Trimming at V came to 6 bases and at J to 5 bases, leaving 12 bases not matched to a gene. Germline lookup yields CDR1 MDHEN and CDR2 SYDVKM. The CDR3 totals 15 residues. Here the CDR3 reads CASSLGSTGVDEQYF. CDR3 in DNA: TGTGCCAGCAGCTTGGGGTCGACAGGGGTTGACGAGCAGTACTTC.

The chain uses TRBV6-5 and TRBJ1-2; 10 bases are a match to TRBD1. The CDR3 is made up of 13 amino acids. Trimming took 6 bases from V and 8 from J; bases not matched to a gene: 6. Germline CDR1 and CDR2: MNHEY and SVGAGI. CDR3 in amino acids: CASSSRTGGGYTF. CDR3 DNA: TGTGCCAGCAGCAGCCGGACAGGGGGGGGCTACACCTTC.

The genes are TRBV5-1 and TRBJ1-1; D perhaps matches TRBD1 (6 bases). Trimming left V 3 bases short and J 1 base short, with 7 bases between. Germline CDR1 reads SGHRS; CDR2 reads YFSETQ. This CDR3 spans 13 amino acids. The CDR3 region is CASSSQGNTEAFF. DNA of the CDR3: TGCGCCAGCAGCTCACAGGGGAACACTGAAGCTTTCTTT.

The chain uses TRBV5-6 and TRBJ2-2, with D possibly matching TRBD2 (5 bases). Germline V gene sequence: CDR1 SGHDT, CDR2 YYEEEE. Trimming removed 5 bases at V and 1 base at J, with 9 bases between. The length of the CDR3 is 14 residues. CDR3 sequence: CASSGAENTGELFF. CDR3 in DNA: TGTGCCAGCAGTGGAGCGGAGAACACCGGGGAGCTGTTTTTT.

J is TRBJ2-6 and V is TRBV11-3, with 9 positions matching TRBD1. The CDR3 has 17 residues. Per the germline V gene, CDR1 is SGHNT and CDR2 is YENEEA. The V segment lost 5 bases and the J segment 0 bases; nucleotides outside the gene matches: 5. CDR3 nucleotides: TGTGCCAGCAGCCAGGGACAGGGAAACTCTGGGGCCAACGTCCTGACTTTC. It specifies CASSQGQGNSGANVLTF.

This clone has only one observation. The chain carries TRBV30 and TRBJ2-1, with 8 nucleotides matching TRBD2. Germline loops: CDR1 GTSNPN, CDR2 SVGIG (reference sequence). The V gene end was trimmed by 2 bases and the J gene end by 6 bases; junction bases not matched to a gene: 12. The CDR3 totals 16 residues. The CDR3 nucleotides are TGTGCCTGGAGTTTCCCCGTGTCGGGAGGGCTCAATGAGCAGTTCTTC. The encoded protein is CAWSFPVSGGLNEQFF.

V gene TRBV21-1 combines with J gene TRBJ2-7; TRBD1, the table's D call, was not compared with the DNA. TRBV21-1 is deemed a pseudogene. CDR3 length: 15 amino acids. The CDR3 loop is CASGRDKAPNYEQYF. The CDR3 DNA is TGTGCCAGCGGGCGCGACAAGGCACCGAACTACGAGCAGTACTTC.

The chain employs TRBV7-2 and TRBJ1-3, with TRBD1 as a possible D gene (5 bases). V lost 4 bases and J 0 bases, leaving 19 bases between the germline ends. There are 18 residues in the CDR3. CDR1 is SGHTA, CDR2 FQGNSA, per germline. For the CDR3, the DNA is TGTGCCAGCAGCTCACCACCCGGGACTCCGAGCTCTGGAAACACCATATATTTT. Its protein is CASSSPPGTPSSGNTIYF.

This clone was observed a single time. The J gene is TRBJ2-1, the V gene TRBV6-5; 9 positions agree with TRBD2. The germline gives CDR1 MNHEY, CDR2 SVGAGI. CDR3 size: 13 residues. J was trimmed by 9 bases and V by 4 bases; bases with no gene match: 4. The CDR3 reads CASSFRREGEQFF. As DNA, the CDR3 is TGTGCCAGCAGTTTTCGGCGGGAGGGTGAGCAGTTCTTC.

V is TRBV7-3 and J is TRBJ1-2; D may be TRBD1 (5 bases). The CDR3 has 13 amino acids. CDR1 is SGHTA, CDR2 FQGTGA, per germline. Trimming removed 3 bases from V and 4 bases from J, with 9 bases in between. The CDR3 sequence is CASSFSGGYGYTF. CDR3 coding DNA: TGTGCCAGCAGCTTCTCGGGGGGCTATGGCTACACCTTC.